This T cell receptor beta chain comes out of a study of preoperative IRX-2 immunotherapy in early breast cancer. Repertoires were generated with immunoSEQ multiplex PCR, while TCRdb's copy carries only in-frame clones and drops some. The sample records 20,000 to 30,000 clones, approximately 80% being singletons. Treatment denoted: preoperative locoregional IRX-2 cytokine immunotherapy. This phase Ib study tested locoregional IRX-2 cytokine immunotherapy given before surgery. The CDR3 has 12 amino acids. Looked up from germline, CDR1 is KGHSH and CDR2 is LQKENI. The ends were cut back, 2 bases at V and 6 bases at J, with 7 bases in the middle.

The sequence came from a human donor with breast cancer. V usage is TRBV18 and J usage is TRBJ1-1; no reliable D call. The sample here was lymph node tissue, taken before IRX-2 immunotherapy. CDR3 in DNA: TGTGCCAGCTCACCAGGGCTTCCTGAAGCTTTCTTT. Amino acid sequence: CASSPGLPEAFF.